A single sample gave rise to the 10 T cell receptor beta chains below, sequenced in a study of T-cell reconstitution after alpha-beta-depleted transplantation in children. During its preparation, the TCRbeta library received unique molecular identifiers. TCRdb processed the PCR reads anew with MiXCR; each CDR3 protein has one entry. Altogether more than 200,000 distinct CDR3 sequences are present, under 30% being singletons, with the ten largest covering about 2.8%. The sample was PBMCs, taken before TCRalphabeta/CD19-depleted stem cell transplant. These receptor sequences come from a girl aged 2 to 10 with Fanconi anemia, due to receive a stem cell transplant.

Ten or more counts support this clonotype. The chain has TRBV20-1 and TRBJ2-7, with 7 bases lining up with TRBD2. Germline V lookup: CDR1 DFQATT, CDR2 SNEGSKA (reference sequence). J was trimmed by 4 bases and V by 3 bases; bases with no gene match: 3. This CDR3 is 12 amino acids long. The DNA of the CDR3 is TGCAGTGCTAGGACTAGCAGGTACGAGCAGTACTTC. This sequence encodes CSARTSRYEQYF.

The genes are TRBV6-2 or TRBV6-3 and TRBJ1-5; D unclear. The CDR3 loop spans 16 amino acids. Germline values: CDR1 MNHEY, CDR2 SVGEGT. Trimming shortened V by 2 bases and J by 0 bases, and 11 bases separated the two germline ends. The CDR3, as DNA: TGTGCCAGCAGTTACGGATCCCCAGATAGCAATCAGCCCCAGCATTTT. Amino acid sequence: CASSYGSPDSNQPQHF.

This clonotype showed up just a few times. The chain is built from TRBV29-1 and TRBJ2-1; unclear D gene. CDR1 is SQVTM, CDR2 ANQGSEA, per germline. The V end was cut by 4 bases, the J end by 3 bases, with 10 bases between. The CDR3 is made up of 13 amino acids. The CDR3 coding sequence is TGCAGCGTTGGAGGAGTTCTCTACAATGAGCAGTTCTTC. It specifies CSVGGVLYNEQFF.

A single count supports this clonotype. The chain carries TRBV18 and TRBJ2-7, with D perhaps matching TRBD1 (6 bases). The CDR3 is made up of 14 amino acids. Per germline, CDR1 KGHSH and CDR2 LQKENI. Trimming removed 2 bases from V and 4 bases from J, with 12 bases in between. DNA of the CDR3: TGTGCCAGCTCACCAAGTCAGGGGCCATACGAGCAGTACTTC. Amino acid sequence: CASSPSQGPYEQYF.

V gene TRBV20-1 combines with J gene TRBJ1-2; D may be TRBD1 (5 bases). Germline V CDR1 and CDR2: DFQATT, SNEGSKA (reference sequence). Trimming removed 5 bases at V and 6 bases at J, with 10 bases between. This CDR3 has 11 residues. The CDR3 loop reads CSASPGDGYTF. DNA of the CDR3: TGCAGTGCTTCGCCGGGGGATGGCTACACCTTC.

V is TRBV20-1 and J is TRBJ2-2; the D is unclear. The CDR3 extends over 14 amino acids. The V and J ends lost 6 bases and 6 bases respectively, with 17 bases between them. CDR1 and CDR2 (germline): DFQATT, SNEGSKA (reference sequence). The CDR3 nucleotides are TGCAGTGCCCCGCAACCAGGCTACCCCGGGGAGCTGTTTTTT. This gives the protein CSAPQPGYPGELFF.

This chain uses TRBV4-1 with TRBJ1-1; 9 nucleotides match TRBD1. This CDR3 comprises 16 residues. After removal of 1 base from V and 1 base from J, the junction contained 4 bases not matched to a gene. Germline V gene lookup returns CDR1 MGHRA and CDR2 YSYEKL. The CDR3: CASSQGWTGENTEAFF. The DNA of the CDR3 is TGCGCCAGCAGCCAAGGTTGGACAGGGGAGAACACTGAAGCTTTCTTT.

As for this clonotype: This may come from a read error, since a much larger clone is one base off. The genes are TRBV15 and TRBJ2-7; no reliable D call. Looked up from germline, CDR1 is LNHNV and CDR2 is YYDKDF (reference sequence). CDR3 length: 11 amino acids. V lost 1 base, J lost 7 bases, and 5 bases lay in between. The CDR3 sequence is CATSRGWEQYF. The CDR3 bases are TGTGCCACCAGCAGAGGCTGGGAGCAGTACTTC. Full variable domain (missing parts from reference TRBV15 and TRBJ2-7): DAMVIQNPRYQVTQFGKPVTLSCSQTLNHNVMYWYQQKSSQAPKLLFHYYDKDFNNEADTPDNFQSRRPNTSFCFLDIRSPGLGDTAMYLCATSRGWEQYFGPGTRLTVT.

The table lists this clonotype with many counts. This rearrangement joins TRBV7-2 to TRBJ1-1; D is ambiguous. The ends were cut back, 2 bases at V and 0 bases at J, with 7 bases in the middle. Looked up from germline, CDR1 is SGHTA and CDR2 is FQGNSA. This CDR3 is built from 14 residues. CDR3 amino acids: CASSLRAMNTEAFF. DNA of the CDR3: TGTGCCAGCAGCTTAAGGGCCATGAACACTGAAGCTTTCTTT.

The rearrangement uses TRBV7-2 and TRBJ2-7; D gene uncertain. This CDR3 comprises 13 residues. V dropped 3 bases and J dropped 6 bases, with 12 bases sitting between them. The germline V gene encodes CDR1 SGHTA and CDR2 FQGNSA. The CDR3 nucleotides read TGTGCCAGCAGCTTTATGGTCGGCAGCGAGCAGTACTTC. Amino acids: CASSFMVGSEQYF.